Below are 13 T cell receptor beta chains sequenced from a single sample in a study of cytomegalovirus exposure and HLA in healthy donors. In the PCR, 60 Vbeta and 13 Jbeta primers were used. Clones were sequenced by immunoSEQ multiplex PCR, and TCRdb holds only the in-frame ones, with some missing. The sample includes about 110,000 clones, 75% seen only once; the top ten take about 2.3%. The sample taken for sequencing was PBMCs. The receptor source for this set is a middle-aged man in good health and CMV-seronegative.

This chain connects TRBV7-6 to TRBJ2-7, with TRBD1 matching over 11 bases. The germline V gene has CDR1 SGHVS and CDR2 FNYEAQ. The V and J ends lost 6 bases and 7 bases, in that order; junction bases with no gene match: 8. CDR3 length: 14 residues. CDR3: CASSKDRGLGEQYF. The CDR3 DNA reads as TGTGCCAGCAGTAAGGACAGGGGGCTAGGGGAGCAGTACTTC.

The chain recombines TRBV5-1 with TRBJ1-2, with 8 positions matching TRBD1. The CDR3 extends over 16 amino acids. CDR1 and CDR2 (germline): SGHRS, YFSETQ. V lost 4 bases to trimming and J lost 2 bases; unmatched junction nucleotides: 10. CDR3 coding DNA: TGCGCCAGCAGCCTCATGTGGACAGGGCTAAACTATGGCTACACCTTC. It translates to CASSLMWTGLNYGYTF.

This clone was detected only a few times. V gene TRBV19 combines with J gene TRBJ2-7, with a weak D call TRBD1 (6 bases). V lost 5 bases, J lost 3 bases, and 17 bases lay in between. The CDR3 is 15 residues long. Germline CDR1 reads LNHDA; CDR2 reads SQIVND (reference sequence). The CDR3 DNA follows: TGTGCCAGTAGTCCTATTGGGACATTGGGCTACGAGCAGTACTTC. It specifies CASSPIGTLGYEQYF.

The J gene is TRBJ2-5, the V gene TRBV5-1; 8 bases align to TRBD1. V gave up 4 bases and J gave up 2 bases; unmatched junction bases: 13. This CDR3 is built from 17 residues. Germline CDR1 and CDR2: SGHRS and YFSETQ. The DNA for the CDR3 is TGCGCCAGCAGCCCCAACGTCCCTGGACAGGGACAAGAGACCCAGTACTTC. Translating gives CASSPNVPGQGQETQYF.

The chain employs TRBV7-8 and TRBJ2-5; D possibly corresponds to TRBD2 (6 bases). V was shortened by 1 base and J by 4 bases, with 7 bases between the two germline ends. Germline V gene sequence: CDR1 SGHVS, CDR2 FQNEAQ. This CDR3 comprises 13 residues. CDR3 coding DNA: TGTGCCAGCAGCTTAGTGGGGGGAGAGACCCAGTACTTC. It codes for CASSLVGGETQYF. The whole variable domain, remainder taken from reference TRBV7-8 and TRBJ2-5, is GAGVSQSPRYKVAKRGQDVALRCDPISGHVSLFWYQQALGQGPEFLTYFQNEAQLDKSGLPSDRFFAERPEGSVSTLKIQRTQQEDSAVYLCASSLVGGETQYFGPGTRLLVL.

The genes are TRBV7-8 and TRBJ2-3, with TRBD2 matching over 9 bases. The CDR3 covers 18 residues. CDR1 is SGHVS and CDR2 is FQNEAQ in the germline V gene. After removal of 1 base from V and 0 bases from J, the junction contained 8 bases not matched to a gene. The CDR3 protein is CASSLGDRRGGSTDTQYF. The CDR3 nucleotides are TGTGCCAGCAGCTTAGGTGACCGGCGGGGGGGTAGCACAGATACGCAGTATTTT.

Note on this clone: At one end, the junction sequence differs from germline, possibly due to a read error. Other DNA sequences within the sample encode an identical CDR3. This rearrangement joins TRBV7-2 to TRBJ1-1; tentative D call: TRBD1 (6 bases). Germline CDR1 and CDR2: SGHTA and FQGNSA. This CDR3 spans 15 amino acids. CDR3 loop: CASSLNPGVETEAFF. CDR3 sequence (DNA): TGCGCCAGCAGCTTAAATCCAGGGGTGGAGACTGAAGCTTTCTTT.

The rearrangement joins TRBV10-2 to TRBJ1-4; 11 bases are shared with TRBD1. Unmatched junction bases numbered 5, after V lost 9 bases and J lost 8 bases. This CDR3 region has 13 residues. Germline loops: CDR1 WSHSY, CDR2 SAAADI. The CDR3 sequence is CARGDRGGEKLFF. The CDR3 DNA sequence: TGCGCCAGGGGGGACAGGGGGGGAGAAAAACTGTTTTTT.

The V call is TRBV25-1, the J call TRBJ1-1; possibly TRBD1 for D (6 bases). This CDR3 comprises 12 residues. Germline lookup yields CDR1 MGHDK and CDR2 SYGVNS. V shed 8 bases and J shed 3 bases, with 10 bases lying between them. DNA of the CDR3: TGTGCCAGCTCGGACAGTTACACTGAAGCTTTCTTT. Translating gives CASSDSYTEAFF.

The chain recombines TRBV6-6 with TRBJ1-5; D unresolved. CDR3 length: 14 amino acids. Trimming cost V 4 bases and J 3 bases, with 10 bases left between them. Germline V CDR1 and CDR2: MNHNY, SVGAGI (reference sequence). CDR3 sequence reads: CASSSLPYNQPQHF. CDR3 DNA: TGTGCCAGCAGTTCACTGCCCTACAATCAGCCCCAGCATTTT.

The CDR3 DNA is TGCGCCAGCAGCCGGGAGAGCTCCTACGAGCAGTACTTC. This codes for CASSRESSYEQYF. V usage is TRBV5-1 and J usage is TRBJ2-7; D perhaps matches TRBD2 (6 bases). The CDR3 runs to 13 residues. Germline V gene lookup returns CDR1 SGHRS and CDR2 YFSETQ. The germline V and J ends were trimmed by 4 bases and 0 bases, with 8 bases remaining between them.

V and J are TRBV9 and TRBJ2-1; TRBD2 aligns across 14 bases. Trimming cost V 3 bases and J 10 bases; bases outside gene matches: 12. Germline-derived CDR1 and CDR2 are SGDLS and YYNGEE. The CDR3 extends over 17 amino acids. The CDR3 loop reads CASSAGLAGGPLTEQFF. For the CDR3, the DNA is TGTGCCAGCAGCGCCGGACTAGCGGGGGGCCCCCTGACGGAGCAGTTCTTC. The full variable domain, with the rest looked up from reference TRBV9 and TRBJ2-1, is DSGVTQTPKHLITATGQRVTLRCSPRSGDLSVYWYQQSLDQGLQFLIQYYNGEERAKGNILERFSAQQFPDLHSELNLSSLELGDSALYFCASSAGLAGGPLTEQFFGPGTRLTVL.

This clone occurred a few times. The chain carries TRBV9 and TRBJ2-5; D is possibly TRBD2 (5 bases). V lost 0 bases to trimming and J lost 3 bases, with 12 bases between them. The CDR3 runs 15 residues. Germline-derived CDR1 and CDR2 are SGDLS and YYNGEE. The CDR3 DNA sequence: TGTGCCAGCAGCGTAGGGGCGGGCAATGAAGAGACCCAGTACTTC. Translation: CASSVGAGNEETQYF.